What follows are 13 T cell receptor beta chains derived from one specimen sequenced in a study of beta chain features in type 1 diabetes. Expressed TCRB transcripts were sequenced after all isolated RNA was converted to cDNA. The method was immunoSEQ multiplex PCR; TCRdb's version includes in-frame clones alone and lacks a portion of them. This table holds 150,000 to 170,000 clones, about 8.1% found once. The sample was central memory CD4+ T cells from blood. These receptors were obtained from a man aged 18 to 35 in good health.

This chain uses TRBV5-6 with TRBJ2-3; D may be TRBD2 (6 bases). Trimming took 2 bases from V and 2 from J, leaving 12 bases between them. Germline-derived CDR1 and CDR2 are SGHDT and YYEEEE. The CDR3 runs 15 residues. CDR3 in amino acids: CASSFLGSLTDTQYF. Written as DNA, the CDR3 is TGTGCCAGCAGCTTTCTCGGGAGTCTCACAGATACGCAGTATTTT. The full variable domain, in which reference TRBV5-6 and TRBJ2-3 provide the parts outside the CDR3, is DAGVTQSPTHLIKTRGQQVTLRCSPKSGHDTVSWYQQALGQGPQFIFQYYEEEERQRGNFPDRFSGHQFPNYSSELNVNALLLGDSALYLCASSFLGSLTDTQYFGPGTRLTVL.

This clone has more than one count but fewer than ten. The chain joins TRBV5-8 to TRBJ2-2, with D tentatively TRBD2 (6 bases). This CDR3 has 16 amino acids. Trimming shortened V by 0 bases and J by 5 bases, and 14 bases separated the two germline ends. Per the germline V gene, CDR1 is SGHTS and CDR2 is YDEGEE. The CDR3: CASSLATGSRTGELFF. The CDR3 DNA is TGTGCCAGCAGCTTGGCGACCGGGAGTAGGACCGGGGAGCTGTTTTTT.

The gene calls are TRBV28 and TRBJ2-7; the match to TRBD2 covers 7 bases. The CDR3 runs 12 residues. Germline CDR1 and CDR2: MDHEN and SYDVKM. Trimming at V came to 3 bases and at J to 8 bases, leaving 4 bases not matched to a gene. CDR3: CASSLGGKQQYF. The CDR3 DNA follows: TGTGCCAGCAGTTTGGGAGGGAAACAGCAGTACTTC. The whole variable domain, filled in from reference TRBV28 and TRBJ2-7, reads DVKVTQSSRYLVKRTGEKVFLECVQDMDHENMFWYRQDPGLGLRLIYFSYDVKMKEKGDIPEGYSVSREKKERFSLILESASTNQTSMYLCASSLGGKQQYFGPGTRLTVT.

This sequence joins TRBV5-1 and TRBJ1-2, with 8 bases aligning to TRBD1. CDR1 is SGHRS, CDR2 YFSETQ, per germline. This CDR3 is built from 16 residues. The trim removed 4 bases at V and 4 bases at J, leaving 12 bases unmatched. In DNA form, the CDR3 reads TGCGCCAGCAGCCCTCCAGGGACAGGACCTTTCTATGGCTACACCTTC. Its protein product is CASSPPGTGPFYGYTF. Variable domain in full (rest from reference TRBV5-1 and TRBJ1-2): KAGVTQTPRYLIKTRGQQVTLSCSPISGHRSVSWYQQTPGQGLQFLFEYFSETQRNKGNFPGRFSGRQFSNSRSEMNVSTLELGDSALYLCASSPPGTGPFYGYTFGSGTRLTVV.

This clone was counted ten times or more. CDR3 region: CASSLQGDYGYTF. In DNA form, the CDR3 reads TGTGCCAGCAGCCTACAGGGAGATTATGGCTACACCTTC. V is TRBV5-6 and J is TRBJ1-2; D might be TRBD1 (6 bases). The CDR3 length is 13 residues. Germline V CDR1 and CDR2: SGHDT, YYEEEE. V was pared by 4 bases and J by 5 bases, with 12 bases between.

The rearrangement links TRBV13 to TRBJ2-3, with a weak D call TRBD1 (6 bases). Germline assignment: CDR1 PRHDT and CDR2 FYEKMQ (reference sequence). Trimming removed 0 bases at V and 0 bases at J, with 10 bases between. The CDR3 has 16 residues. CDR3 DNA sequence: TGTGCCAGCAGCTTAGGATGGGGGCGGAGCACAGATACGCAGTATTTT. Residues: CASSLGWGRSTDTQYF. Full variable domain (remainder filled in from reference TRBV13 and TRBJ2-3): AAGVIQSPRHLIKEKRETATLKCYPIPRHDTVYWYQQGPGQDPQFLISFYEKMQSDKGSIPDRFSAQQFSDYHSELNMSSLELGDSALYFCASSLGWGRSTDTQYFGPGTRLTVL.

This clone was detected a few times. The J gene is TRBJ2-7, the V gene TRBV7-9, with D possibly being TRBD2 (6 bases). In germline, CDR1 is SEHNR, CDR2 FQNEAQ (reference sequence). V was trimmed by 3 bases and J by 7 bases, leaving 16 bases between them. The CDR3 is 14 residues long. The DNA of the CDR3 is TGTGCCAGCAGCTTGGGCGGGGATTCGGGTGAGCAGTACTTC. Protein sequence: CASSLGGDSGEQYF.

This clone was seen ten or more times. The chain has TRBV9 and TRBJ1-1; the D gene is possibly TRBD1 (6 bases). Germline V gives CDR1 SGDLS, CDR2 YYNGEE. The CDR3 covers 15 residues. With 3 bases removed from V and 5 bases from J, the gap between germline ends came to 17 bases. CDR3 protein: CASSADQGIWTEAFF. CDR3 nucleotide sequence: TGTGCCAGCAGCGCCGATCAGGGGATTTGGACTGAAGCTTTCTTT.

This clone occurred a few times. This sequence joins TRBV7-2 and TRBJ1-2; 7 bases map to TRBD1. V gave up 1 base and J gave up 8 bases; unmatched junction bases: 13. Looked up from germline, CDR1 is SGHTA and CDR2 is FQGNSA. This CDR3 has 16 amino acids. The CDR3 here is CASSLGGPGQHLGYTF. CDR3 nucleotide sequence: TGTGCCAGCAGCTTAGGGGGGCCGGGACAGCACCTCGGCTACACCTTC.

The sample holds a few counts of this clone. The same CDR3 can be traced to other DNA sequences in this sample. The chain uses TRBV7-8 and TRBJ2-1; D is perhaps TRBD2 (6 bases). Trimming pared 3 bases from V and 4 bases from J, leaving 7 bases between. CDR1 is SGHVS and CDR2 is FQNEAQ in the germline V gene. The CDR3 is made up of 13 amino acids. This CDR3 is CASSLGLYNEQFF. CDR3 DNA: TGTGCCAGCAGCTTGGGACTTTACAATGAGCAGTTCTTC.

This clone was observed a few times. The rearrangement links TRBV6-6 to TRBJ1-1, with unresolved D. V lost 3 bases and J 4 bases, leaving 9 bases between the germline ends. CDR1 MNHNY and CDR2 SVGAGI come from the germline V gene (reference sequence). This CDR3 has 13 amino acids. CDR3 DNA sequence: TGTGCCAGCAGTTATGAGCGTGGCACTGAAGCTTTCTTT. It translates to CASSYERGTEAFF.

To note about this clone: A single base separates this from a much larger clone, so it may be a read error. The identical CDR3 is also encoded by other nucleotide sequences in the sample. J is TRBJ2-3 and V is TRBV7-8; the match to TRBD1 covers 8 bases. V was clipped by 1 base and J by 6 bases; unmatched bases: 0. CDR3 length: 13 residues. Germline CDR1 is SGHVS and CDR2 is FQNEAQ. The CDR3, as DNA: TGTGCCAGCAGCTTAGGACAGGGGGATACGCAGTATTTT. Residues: CASSLGQGDTQYF.

The chain links TRBV10-3 to TRBJ2-7, with D perhaps matching TRBD2 (6 bases). There are 15 residues in the CDR3. Germline lookup yields CDR1 ENHRY and CDR2 SYGVKD. Trimming shortened V by 6 bases and J by 0 bases, and 15 bases separated the two germline ends. This CDR3 reads CAIRGLAASSYEQYF. CDR3 sequence (DNA): TGTGCCATCAGGGGACTGGCGGCAAGCTCCTACGAGCAGTACTTC.